This T cell receptor beta chain originates from a study of T cell changes during pregnancy in multiple sclerosis. Clones were sequenced by immunoSEQ multiplex PCR, and TCRdb holds only the in-frame ones, with some missing. The data contain 90,000 to 120,000 clones, roughly 93% of them singletons. Sequenced here: peripheral blood, sampled before pregnancy. This receptor was identified in a female donor with multiple sclerosis, enrolled in a pregnancy study.

CDR3 sequence (DNA): TGTGCCAGCAGCTTAGCGCGTAAACTCGAGGGGGGGTATGCCACCTACACCTTC. Amino acid sequence: CASSLARKLEGGYATYTF. This chain links TRBV7-8 with TRBJ1-2; tentative D call: TRBD1 (6 bases). Trimming took 0 bases from V and 10 from J, leaving 27 bases between them. The CDR3 has 18 amino acids. Germline-derived CDR1 and CDR2 are SGHVS and FQNEAQ.